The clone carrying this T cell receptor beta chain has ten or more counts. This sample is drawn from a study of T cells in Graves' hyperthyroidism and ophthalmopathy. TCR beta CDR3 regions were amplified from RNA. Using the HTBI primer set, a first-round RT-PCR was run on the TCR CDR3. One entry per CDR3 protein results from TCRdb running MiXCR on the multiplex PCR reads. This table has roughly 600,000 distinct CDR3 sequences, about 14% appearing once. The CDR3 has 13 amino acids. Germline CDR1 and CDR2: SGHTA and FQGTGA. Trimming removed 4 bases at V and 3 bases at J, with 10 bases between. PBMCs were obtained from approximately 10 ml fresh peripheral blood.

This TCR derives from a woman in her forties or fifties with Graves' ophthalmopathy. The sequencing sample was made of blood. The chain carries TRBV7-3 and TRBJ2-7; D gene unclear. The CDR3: CASSSLIGYEQYF. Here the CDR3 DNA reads TGTGCCAGCAGCTCCCTGATAGGCTACGAGCAGTACTTC.